The T cell receptor (beta chain) described here comes from a study of T cell repertoires in cytomegalovirus infection. One entry per CDR3 protein, called by TCRdb with MiXCR from the reads. In the table there are over 100,000 distinct CDR3 sequences, about 30% of which are singletons. Points on this clonotype: The antigen is undetermined.

CDR3 length equals 15 residues. CDR1 and CDR2 from the germline V gene are LNHDA and SQIVND (reference sequence). V lost 1 base and J 0 bases, leaving 10 bases between the germline ends. The origin of this receptor is a human donor in good health (CMV status not recorded). Some clones in this sample may be carry-over from other donors' samples. The genes are TRBV19 and TRBJ2-7; a weak D match, TRBD2 (5 bases). This specimen was CD8+ T cells from cultured PBMCs, taken from culture after CMV antigen stimulation. The DNA of the CDR3 is TGTGCCAGTAGTATAGGGGGAGACCTCTCCTACGAGCAGTACTTC. It yields the protein CASSIGGDLSYEQYF.